A single sample is the source of the 27 T cell receptor beta chains below, sequenced in a study of a mutant IDH1 vaccine in newly diagnosed glioma. Time point meaning: week 35, safety follow-up. Alongside topical imiquimod, each dose of vaccine comprised 300 ug of mutant IDH1 20-mer peptide. The method was immunoSEQ multiplex PCR; TCRdb's version includes in-frame clones alone and lacks a portion of them. The sample lists fewer than 70,000 clones; around 87% were seen once. Their cognate antigens are unknown. The sequencing here drew on PBMCs, taken from a glioma patient whose treatment included an IDH1 peptide vaccine. The source of these receptors is a man aged 25 to 40 with glioma.

V and J are TRBV7-3 and TRBJ1-1, with D tentatively TRBD1 (6 bases). Germline V gene data show CDR1 as SGHTA and CDR2 as FQGTGA. Trimming shortened V by 6 bases and J by 1 base, and 21 bases separated the two germline ends. There are 17 residues in the CDR3. The CDR3 region is CASSALRDRSPNTEAFF. The CDR3 nucleotides are TGTGCCAGCAGTGCCCTCCGAGACAGGAGCCCGAACACTGAAGCTTTCTTT.

This rearrangement joins TRBV30 to TRBJ1-6; perhaps TRBD1 as D (5 bases). This CDR3 comprises 12 residues. V was clipped by 8 bases and J by 7 bases, with 12 bases between them. Germline V gene sequence: CDR1 GTSNPN, CDR2 SVGIG (reference sequence). The CDR3 DNA reads TGTGCCGGGCAGGGTATGAATTCACCCCTCCACTTT. This encodes CAGQGMNSPLHF.

The rearrangement uses TRBV7-2 and TRBJ2-7, with D unresolved. Germline CDR1 and CDR2: SGHTA and FQGNSA. Trimming cost V 4 bases and J 2 bases, with 9 bases left between them. This CDR3 has 13 residues. CDR3 in amino acids: CASSSRSPYEQYF. CDR3 bases: TGTGCCAGCAGCTCCCGATCCCCCTACGAGCAGTACTTC. The variable domain in full, completed from reference TRBV7-2 and TRBJ2-7, reads GAGVSQSPSNKVTEKGKDVELRCDPISGHTALYWYRQSLGQGLEFLIYFQGNSAPDKSGLPSDRFSAERTGGSVSTLTIQRTQQEDSAVYLCASSSRSPYEQYFGPGTRLTVT.

This clone has only a few counts. The rearrangement uses TRBV7-6 and TRBJ1-6; 7 nucleotides match TRBD1. J lost 7 bases, V lost 3 bases, and 3 bases had no gene match. Germline assignment: CDR1 SGHVS and CDR2 FNYEAQ. This CDR3 has 14 residues. CDR3 in DNA: TGTGCCAGCAGCTTGGGACAGTCAAATTCACCCCTCCACTTT. It codes for CASSLGQSNSPLHF.

The rearrangement joins TRBV4-1 to TRBJ1-4; D is ambiguous. Germline V CDR1 and CDR2: MGHRA, YSYEKL. This CDR3 has 13 residues. The germline V and J ends were trimmed by 2 bases and 7 bases, with 8 bases remaining between them. The CDR3 DNA reads as TGCGCCAGCAGCCAATGGGATTTTGAAAAACTGTTTTTT. Encoded protein: CASSQWDFEKLFF.

This chain uses TRBV27 with TRBJ2-1, with unresolved D. This CDR3 has 15 amino acids. V lost 6 bases to trimming and J lost 6 bases, with 18 bases between them. CDR1 is MNHEY, CDR2 SMNVEV, per germline (reference sequence). As DNA, the CDR3 is TGTGCCAGCAGCCTAGGACGTAGGTTTTTCAATGAGCAGTTCTTC. Protein: CASSLGRRFFNEQFF.

This CDR3 is CASSQSTGTTSPSYNEQFF. In DNA, the CDR3 is TGCGCCAGCAGCCAATCTACCGGGACTACGTCTCCCTCCTACAATGAGCAGTTCTTC. The chain links TRBV4-3 to TRBJ2-1; TRBD2 aligns across 7 bases. V gave up 2 bases and J gave up 0 bases; unmatched junction bases: 13. The CDR3 totals 19 residues. Germline V CDR1 and CDR2: LGHNA, YSLEER.

The genes are TRBV5-1 and TRBJ2-2; the D gene is possibly TRBD1 (5 bases). Germline V gene sequence: CDR1 SGHRS, CDR2 YFSETQ. Trimming took 7 bases from V and 3 from J, leaving 10 bases between them. CDR3 size: 13 residues. The CDR3 nucleotides read TGCGCCAGCTTCGAAGGGGACACCGGGGAGCTGTTTTTT. It is translated as CASFEGDTGELFF.

The chain uses TRBV11-2 and TRBJ2-7; 9 bases are shared with TRBD1. J gave up 2 bases and V 5 bases, and 4 bases lay outside the gene matches. The CDR3 contains 14 residues. The germline V gene has CDR1 SGHAT and CDR2 FQNNGV. CDR3 protein: CASSKDRGPYEQYF. In nucleotides, the CDR3 is TGTGCCAGCAGCAAGGACAGGGGTCCCTACGAGCAGTACTTC.

This rearrangement joins TRBV7-3 to TRBJ1-1; 9 bases align to TRBD1. Per the germline V gene, CDR1 is SGHTA and CDR2 is FQGTGA. The CDR3 is 16 amino acids. V lost 1 base and J lost 3; bases outside the gene matches: 6. The CDR3 sequence: CASSLIRRTGDTEAFF. CDR3 nucleotide sequence: TGTGCCAGCAGCTTAATTCGAAGGACAGGGGACACTGAAGCTTTCTTT.

Only one count was recorded for this clone. This rearrangement joins TRBV11-3 to TRBJ2-3; D perhaps matches TRBD2 (6 bases). Germline lookup yields CDR1 SGHNT and CDR2 YENEEA. The germline V and J ends were trimmed by 5 bases and 0 bases, with 9 bases remaining between them. The length of the CDR3 is 14 residues. CDR3 residues: CASSGGTSTDTQYF. DNA for the CDR3: TGTGCCAGCAGCGGGGGGACTAGCACAGATACGCAGTATTTT.

The chain's CDR3 is CASSLDSGPSPYEQYF. The CDR3 DNA follows: TGCGCCAGCAGCTTGGATTCGGGTCCCAGCCCCTACGAGCAGTACTTC. This chain uses TRBV5-1 with TRBJ2-7; D is unclear. V shed 0 bases and J shed 2 bases, with 15 bases lying between them. Germline V gene lookup returns CDR1 SGHRS and CDR2 YFSETQ. This CDR3 has 16 residues.

This rearrangement joins TRBV19 to TRBJ1-1; the D is unclear. V lost 2 bases, J lost 2 bases, and 9 bases lay in between. The CDR3 has 14 residues. Germline assignment: CDR1 LNHDA and CDR2 SQIVND (reference sequence). The CDR3 reads CASSISFYNTEAFF. As DNA, the CDR3 is TGTGCCAGTAGTATATCGTTTTATAACACTGAAGCTTTCTTT.

The chain carries TRBV6-1 and TRBJ2-5; D unclear. The CDR3 has 13 amino acids. Trimming cost V 3 bases and J 2 bases, with 7 bases left between them. Germline CDR1 and CDR2: MNHNS and SASEGT. CDR3 sequence reads: CASSDVVQETQYF. Written as DNA, the CDR3 is TGTGCCAGCAGTGACGTGGTGCAAGAGACCCAGTACTTC.

This sequence joins TRBV2 and TRBJ2-1, with D tentatively TRBD2 (6 bases). The germline V and J ends were trimmed by 6 bases and 4 bases, with 19 bases remaining between them. CDR1 is SNHLY, CDR2 FYNNEI, per germline. The CDR3 runs to 16 residues. The CDR3 DNA reads as TGTGCCAGCAGAAGCCGGACTCGGGGGAAATACAATGAGCAGTTCTTC. This gives the protein CASRSRTRGKYNEQFF. Full variable domain (remainder filled in from reference TRBV2 and TRBJ2-1): EPEVTQTPSHQVTQMGQEVILRCVPISNHLYFYWYRQILGQKVEFLVSFYNNEISEKSEIFDDQFSVERPDGSNFTLKIRSTKLEDSAMYFCASRSRTRGKYNEQFFGPGTRLTVL.

Concerning this clone: This same CDR3 is encoded by further DNA sequences in the sample. The chain joins TRBV6-6 to TRBJ2-3; D is uncertain. V was clipped by 3 bases and J by 0 bases, with 7 bases between them. CDR3 length equals 14 residues. The germline CDR1 and CDR2 sequences are MNHNY and SVGAGI (reference sequence). CDR3 DNA sequence: TGTGCCAGCAGTTATGGACGTAGCACAGATACGCAGTATTTT. It yields the protein CASSYGRSTDTQYF.

The J gene is TRBJ2-7, the V gene TRBV27, with 8 nucleotides matching TRBD1. After removal of 5 bases from V and 5 bases from J, the junction contained 8 bases not matched to a gene. The CDR3 spans 14 residues. In germline, CDR1 is MNHEY, CDR2 SMNVEV (reference sequence). The CDR3 DNA sequence: TGTGCCAGCAGTCCAGCAGGGGGCGGGAACGAGCAGTACTTC. It yields the protein CASSPAGGGNEQYF.

The CDR3 DNA is TGTGCCAGCAGCCCTGGGCAGGTGAGCTCCTACGAGCAGTACTTC. Translating gives CASSPGQVSSYEQYF. The chain joins TRBV4-2 to TRBJ2-7; D is undetermined. CDR1 is LGHNA and CDR2 is YNFKEQ in the germline V gene. This CDR3 has 15 residues. V was trimmed by 4 bases and J by 0 bases, leaving 13 bases between them.

This chain uses TRBV7-9 with TRBJ2-3; TRBD2 matches 9 bases. V gave up 1 base and J gave up 4 bases; unmatched junction bases: 3. The length of the CDR3 is 15 residues. CDR1 SEHNR and CDR2 FQNEAQ come from the germline V gene (reference sequence). CDR3 bases: TGTGCCAGCAGCTTAGGCGGGGGGGACTCAGATACGCAGTATTTT. Its translation is CASSLGGGDSDTQYF.

The chain couples TRBV5-1 to TRBJ2-3; the D gene is possibly TRBD2 (6 bases). V was trimmed by 4 bases and J by 0 bases, leaving 18 bases between them. Per the germline V gene, CDR1 is SGHRS and CDR2 is YFSETQ. The CDR3 runs 17 residues. The CDR3 DNA follows: TGCGCCAGCAGCCCCCTGGCGTCTAGCGCCAGCACAGATACGCAGTATTTT. Protein: CASSPLASSASTDTQYF.

The chain joins TRBV5-8 to TRBJ1-1, with 7 bases matching TRBD1. Germline values: CDR1 SGHTS, CDR2 YDEGEE. J was trimmed by 4 bases and V by 3 bases; bases with no gene match: 9. The CDR3 runs 15 residues. The CDR3, as DNA: TGTGCCAGCAGCTCGATCTCAGGGGGGAGCACTGAAGCTTTCTTT. This codes for CASSSISGGSTEAFF.

The genes are TRBV6-7 and TRBJ2-1; D remains unclear. TRBV6-7 is sorted into the ORF group, with uncertain function. The CDR3 spans 12 residues. V was cut by 10 bases and J by 2 bases, with 9 bases left in between. For the CDR3, the DNA is TGTGCCAAGTACTGGACCTACAATGAGCAGTTCTTC. Residues: CAKYWTYNEQFF.

In this sample, this clone turned up a few times. The CDR3 reads CASSIIGPPAAGYTF. Written as DNA, the CDR3 is TGTGCCAGTAGTATTATCGGACCCCCTGCTGCTGGCTACACCTTC. V and J are TRBV19 and TRBJ1-2; no definite D call. Trimming pared 3 bases from V and 7 bases from J, leaving 18 bases between. The CDR3 loop spans 15 amino acids. Germline CDR1 and CDR2: LNHDA and SQIVND (reference sequence).

V and J are TRBV4-3 and TRBJ2-3; D uncertain. Per the germline V gene, CDR1 is LGHNA and CDR2 is YSLEER. The V and J ends lost 2 bases and 0 bases respectively, with 9 bases between them. The CDR3 loop spans 15 amino acids. CDR3 bases: TGCGCCAGCAGCCAACGGAGATCGAGCACAGATACGCAGTATTTT. It translates to CASSQRRSSTDTQYF.

CDR3 amino acids: CASSARTSGIHEQFF. CDR3 nucleotide sequence: TGTGCCAGCAGCGCCCGGACTAGCGGGATTCATGAGCAGTTCTTC. The chain recombines TRBV7-6 with TRBJ2-1, with 12 bases matching TRBD2. This CDR3 has 15 amino acids. Germline V gene lookup returns CDR1 SGHVS and CDR2 FNYEAQ. V shed 5 bases, J shed 8 bases, and the junction held 7 bases outside the gene matches.

The rearrangement links TRBV2 to TRBJ1-6; TRBD1 matches at 11 bases. The germline CDR1 and CDR2 sequences are SNHLY and FYNNEI. Trimming cost V 6 bases and J 6 bases; bases outside gene matches: 4. This CDR3 has 15 residues. CDR3 loop: CASRLDRGPNSPLHF. The CDR3 DNA follows: TGTGCCAGCAGATTGGACAGGGGGCCTAATTCACCCCTCCACTTT.

The chain couples TRBV11-1 to TRBJ2-1, with TRBD2 matching over 8 bases. Trimming removed 4 bases from V and 2 bases from J; junction bases left unmatched: 10. CDR1 and CDR2 from the germline V gene are SGHAT and FQDESV (reference sequence). This CDR3 comprises 17 residues. Written as DNA, the CDR3 is TGTGCCAGCAGCTCATTGCCTAGCGGGCTTGCCTACAATGAGCAGTTCTTC. Protein sequence: CASSSLPSGLAYNEQFF.